Sequencing of this T cell receptor beta chain was carried out in a study of cytomegalovirus exposure and HLA in healthy donors. The study, taken as a whole, reports: The classifier reportedly diagnosed cytomegalovirus status with high specificity and sensitivity. Information on immune exposure was restricted to one variable (CMV serostatus). Later work found that TCR association rates differed between HLA loci; DRB1 had the most and HLA-C the fewest.

Comments on this clone: Its antigen remains unidentified.

Amplification used 60 Vbeta primers and 13 Jbeta primers. The data were produced by immunoSEQ multiplex PCR, yet TCRdb's version contains in-frame clones alone and is incomplete. The data contain 150,000 or so clones, 60% to 80% of them seen just once; the ten biggest clones take up 0.66%. This receptor was obtained from a male donor in good health and CMV-seronegative. The sequencing sample was made of PBMCs.

The CDR3 protein is CASATQGIDTQYF. DNA of the CDR3: TGTGCCAGCGCCACCCAGGGTATAGATACGCAGTATTTT. This chain joins TRBV7-2 and TRBJ2-3, with D possibly being TRBD1 (5 bases). Germline V lookup: CDR1 SGHTA, CDR2 FQGNSA. The V gene lost 8 bases and the J gene lost 5 bases, with 14 bases spanning the gap. This CDR3 contains 13 residues.